This TCR beta chain was retrieved from a study of blood T cell repertoires in COVID-19. For the study at large: Italy, Spain and the United States were the sources of the convalescent and acute COVID-19 samples. From T cells, B-cell-depleted T cells, or PBMCs came the material, which was cDNA or gDNA.

CDR1 LGHDT and CDR2 YNNKEL come from the germline V gene (reference sequence). V lost 4 bases, J lost 1 base, and 15 bases lay in between. The CDR3 is made up of 16 amino acids. The study drew participants aged roughly 18 to 89 years from about two dozen US areas. Each participant's cohort was designated according to participant-reported clinical history. The protocol was immunoSEQ multiplex PCR, while the TCRdb copy is restricted to in-frame clones and leaves out a portion. Here the sample spans 200,000 to 250,000 clones, under 90% being singletons. The specimen was PBMCs or T cells enriched from blood (not recorded which). The TCR comes from an older woman who had recovered from COVID-19. This rearrangement joins TRBV3-1 (or the pseudogene TRBV3-2) to TRBJ2-3; possibly TRBD2 for D (5 bases). Here the CDR3 reads CASSPHKRARTDTQYF. The CDR3 DNA reads as TGTGCCAGCAGCCCCCATAAGAGGGCCCGCACAGATACGCAGTATTTT.